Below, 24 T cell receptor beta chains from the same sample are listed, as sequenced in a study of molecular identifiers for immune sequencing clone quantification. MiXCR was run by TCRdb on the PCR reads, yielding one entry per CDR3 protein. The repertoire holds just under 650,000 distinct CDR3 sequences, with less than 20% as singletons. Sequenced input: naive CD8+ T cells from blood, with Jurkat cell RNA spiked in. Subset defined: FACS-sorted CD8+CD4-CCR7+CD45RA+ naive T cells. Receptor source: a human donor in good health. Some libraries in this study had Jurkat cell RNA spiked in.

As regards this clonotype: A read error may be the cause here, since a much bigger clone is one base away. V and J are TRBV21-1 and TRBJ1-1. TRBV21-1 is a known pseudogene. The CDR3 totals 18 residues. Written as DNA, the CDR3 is TGTGCCAGCAGCAAAGTGTGCGGGAAATACAGCGAGAACACTGAAGCTTTCTTT. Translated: CASSKVCGKYSENTEAFF.

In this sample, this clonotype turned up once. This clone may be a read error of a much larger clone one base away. DNA for the CDR3: TGTGCCAGCAGTTCCACAGGGCCGGACACTGAAGCTTTCTTT. Translation gives CASSSTGPDTEAFF. The chain carries TRBV12-3 or TRBV12-4 and TRBJ1-1; tentatively, D is TRBD1 (6 bases). This CDR3 is 14 amino acids long. The V gene lost 4 bases and the J gene lost 3 bases, with 12 bases spanning the gap.

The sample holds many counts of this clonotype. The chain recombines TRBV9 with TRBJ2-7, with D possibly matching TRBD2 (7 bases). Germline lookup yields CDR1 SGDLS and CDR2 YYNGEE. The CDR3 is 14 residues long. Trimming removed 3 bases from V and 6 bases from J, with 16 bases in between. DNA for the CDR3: TGTGCCAGCAGCGGAGCGGGAACAGGGAGCGAGCAGTACTTC. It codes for CASSGAGTGSEQYF.

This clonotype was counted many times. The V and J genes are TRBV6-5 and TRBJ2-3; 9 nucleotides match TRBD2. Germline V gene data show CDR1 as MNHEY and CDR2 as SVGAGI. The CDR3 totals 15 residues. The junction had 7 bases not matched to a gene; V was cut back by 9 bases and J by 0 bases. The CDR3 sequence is CASSLAGSSTDTQYF. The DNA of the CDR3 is TGTGCCAGTTCCCTAGCGGGATCTAGCACAGATACGCAGTATTTT.

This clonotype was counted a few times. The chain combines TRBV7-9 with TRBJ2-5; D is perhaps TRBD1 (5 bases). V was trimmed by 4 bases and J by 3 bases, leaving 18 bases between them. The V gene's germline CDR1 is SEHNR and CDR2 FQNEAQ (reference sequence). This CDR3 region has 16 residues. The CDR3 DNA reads TGTGCCAGCAGCTCTTTTTCTGGGCAGGGTGAAGAGACCCAGTACTTC. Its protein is CASSSFSGQGEETQYF.

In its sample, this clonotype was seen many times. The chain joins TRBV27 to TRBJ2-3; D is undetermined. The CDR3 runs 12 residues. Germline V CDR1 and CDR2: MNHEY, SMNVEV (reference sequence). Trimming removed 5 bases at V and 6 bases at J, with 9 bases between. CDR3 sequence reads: CASSRLKDTQYF. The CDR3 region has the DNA TGTGCCAGCAGTCGCCTTAAGGATACGCAGTATTTT.

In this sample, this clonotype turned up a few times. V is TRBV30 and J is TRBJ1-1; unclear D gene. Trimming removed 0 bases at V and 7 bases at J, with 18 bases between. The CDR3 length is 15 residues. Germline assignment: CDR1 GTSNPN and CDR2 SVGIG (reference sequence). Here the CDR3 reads CAWSVLGSGQDEAFF. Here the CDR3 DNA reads TGTGCCTGGAGTGTACTTGGTAGTGGGCAGGATGAAGCTTTCTTT.

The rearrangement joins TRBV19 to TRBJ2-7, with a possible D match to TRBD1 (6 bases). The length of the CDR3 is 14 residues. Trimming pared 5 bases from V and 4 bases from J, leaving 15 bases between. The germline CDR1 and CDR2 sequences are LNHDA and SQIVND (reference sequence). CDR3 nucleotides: TGTGCCAGTAGTTTCGTGGCAGGACAGTACGAGCAGTACTTC. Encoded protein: CASSFVAGQYEQYF. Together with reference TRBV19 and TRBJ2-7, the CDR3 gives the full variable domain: DGGITQSPKYLFRKEGQNVTLSCEQNLNHDAMYWYRQDPGQGLRLIYYSQIVNDFQKGDIAEGYSVSREKKESFPLTVTSAQKNPTAFYLCASSFVAGQYEQYFGPGTRLTVT.

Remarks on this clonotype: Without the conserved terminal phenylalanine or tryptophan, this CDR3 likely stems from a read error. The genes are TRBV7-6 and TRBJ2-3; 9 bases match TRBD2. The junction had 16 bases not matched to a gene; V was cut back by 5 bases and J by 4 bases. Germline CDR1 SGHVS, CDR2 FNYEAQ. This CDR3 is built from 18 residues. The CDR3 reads CASSQILAGVSGPDTQYL. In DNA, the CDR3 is TGTGCCAGCAGCCAGATCTTAGCGGGAGTTTCGGGTCCAGATACGCAGTATTTG.

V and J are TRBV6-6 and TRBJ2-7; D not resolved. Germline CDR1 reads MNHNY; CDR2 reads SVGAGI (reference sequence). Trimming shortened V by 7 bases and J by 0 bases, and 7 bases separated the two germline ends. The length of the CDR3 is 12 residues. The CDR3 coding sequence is TGTGCCAGCATTGACAACTCCTACGAGCAGTACTTC. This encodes CASIDNSYEQYF.

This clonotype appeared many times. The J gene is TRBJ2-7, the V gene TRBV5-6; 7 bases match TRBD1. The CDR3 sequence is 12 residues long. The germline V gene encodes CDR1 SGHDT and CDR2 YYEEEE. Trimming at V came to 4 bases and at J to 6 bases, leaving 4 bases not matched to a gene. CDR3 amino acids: CASSPNRGEQYF. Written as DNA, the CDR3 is TGTGCCAGCAGCCCAAACAGGGGCGAGCAGTACTTC.

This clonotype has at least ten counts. For the CDR3, the DNA is TGTGCCAGCAGTCGGACGGCGAGGGAAGAGACCCAGTACTTC. It translates to CASSRTAREETQYF. This sequence joins TRBV7-2 and TRBJ2-5; possible D gene TRBD2, 5 bases. The CDR3 is 14 amino acids. V lost 6 bases, J lost 3 bases, and 14 bases lay in between. Germline lookup yields CDR1 SGHTA and CDR2 FQGNSA. The complete variable domain, with remaining parts taken from reference TRBV7-2 and TRBJ2-5, reads GAGVSQSPSNKVTEKGKDVELRCDPISGHTALYWYRQSLGQGLEFLIYFQGNSAPDKSGLPSDRFSAERTGGSVSTLTIQRTQQEDSAVYLCASSRTAREETQYFGPGTRLLVL.

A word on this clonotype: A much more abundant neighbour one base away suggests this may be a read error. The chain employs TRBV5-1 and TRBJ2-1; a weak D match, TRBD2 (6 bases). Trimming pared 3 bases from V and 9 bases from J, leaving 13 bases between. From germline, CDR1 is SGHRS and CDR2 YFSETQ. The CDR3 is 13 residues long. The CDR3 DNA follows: TGCGCCAGCAGCTCGCATAGCGGTAGTGAGCAGTTCTTC. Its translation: CASSSHSGSEQFF. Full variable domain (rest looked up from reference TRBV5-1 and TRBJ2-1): KAGVTQTPRYLIKTRGQQVTLSCSPISGHRSVSWYQQTPGQGLQFLFEYFSETQRNKGNFPGRFSGRQFSNSRSEMNVSTLELGDSALYLCASSSHSGSEQFFGPGTRLTVL.

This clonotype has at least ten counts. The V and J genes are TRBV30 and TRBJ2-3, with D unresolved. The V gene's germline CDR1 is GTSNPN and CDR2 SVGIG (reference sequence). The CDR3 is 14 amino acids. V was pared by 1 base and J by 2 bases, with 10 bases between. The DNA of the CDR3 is TGTGCCTGGAGTGATCACGCCCTCACAGATACGCAGTATTTT. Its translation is CAWSDHALTDTQYF.

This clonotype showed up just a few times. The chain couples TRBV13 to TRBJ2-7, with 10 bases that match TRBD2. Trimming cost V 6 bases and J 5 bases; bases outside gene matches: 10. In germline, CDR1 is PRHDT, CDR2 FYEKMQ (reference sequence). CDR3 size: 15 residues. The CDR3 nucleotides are TGTGCCAGCAGTCTTAGTAGACTAGCGGGCGACGAGCAGTACTTC. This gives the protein CASSLSRLAGDEQYF. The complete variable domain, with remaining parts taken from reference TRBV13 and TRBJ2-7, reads AAGVIQSPRHLIKEKRETATLKCYPIPRHDTVYWYQQGPGQDPQFLISFYEKMQSDKGSIPDRFSAQQFSDYHSELNMSSLELGDSALYFCASSLSRLAGDEQYFGPGTRLTVT.

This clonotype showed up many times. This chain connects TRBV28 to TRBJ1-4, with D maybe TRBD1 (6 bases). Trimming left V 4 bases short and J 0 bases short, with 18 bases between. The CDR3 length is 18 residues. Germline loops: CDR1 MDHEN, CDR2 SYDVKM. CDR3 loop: CASSSPDSHLATNEKLFF. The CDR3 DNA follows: TGTGCCAGCAGTTCCCCGGACAGTCACCTTGCAACTAATGAAAAACTGTTTTTT. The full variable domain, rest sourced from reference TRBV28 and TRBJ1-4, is DVKVTQSSRYLVKRTGEKVFLECVQDMDHENMFWYRQDPGLGLRLIYFSYDVKMKEKGDIPEGYSVSREKKERFSLILESASTNQTSMYLCASSSPDSHLATNEKLFFGSGTQLSVL.

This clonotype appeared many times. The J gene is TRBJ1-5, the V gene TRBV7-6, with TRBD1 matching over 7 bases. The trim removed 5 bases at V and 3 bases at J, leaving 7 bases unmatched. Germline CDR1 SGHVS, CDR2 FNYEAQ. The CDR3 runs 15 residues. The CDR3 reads CASSTTGLFNQPQHF. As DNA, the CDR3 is TGTGCCAGCAGCACGACAGGGCTATTCAATCAGCCCCAGCATTTT.

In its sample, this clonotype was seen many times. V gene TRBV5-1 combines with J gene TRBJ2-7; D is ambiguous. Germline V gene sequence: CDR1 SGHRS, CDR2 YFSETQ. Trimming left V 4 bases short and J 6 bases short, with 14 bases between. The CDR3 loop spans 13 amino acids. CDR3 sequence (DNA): TGCGCCAGCAGCCCCGGTGGTAACGCCGAGCAGTACTTC. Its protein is CASSPGGNAEQYF.

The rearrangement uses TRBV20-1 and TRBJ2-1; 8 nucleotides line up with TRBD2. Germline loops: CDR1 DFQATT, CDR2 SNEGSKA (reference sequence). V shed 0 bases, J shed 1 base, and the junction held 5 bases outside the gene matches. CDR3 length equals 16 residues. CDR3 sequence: CSARDIGTSSYNEQFF. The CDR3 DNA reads TGCAGTGCTAGAGATATCGGGACTAGTTCCTACAATGAGCAGTTCTTC.

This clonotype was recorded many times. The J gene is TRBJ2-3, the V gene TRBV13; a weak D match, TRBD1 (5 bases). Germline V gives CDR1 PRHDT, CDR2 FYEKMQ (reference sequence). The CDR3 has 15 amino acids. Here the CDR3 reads CASLVWGRTLDTQYF. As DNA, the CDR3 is TGTGCTTCACTGGTGTGGGGCCGTACGTTAGATACGCAGTATTTT. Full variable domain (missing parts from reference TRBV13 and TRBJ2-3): AAGVIQSPRHLIKEKRETATLKCYPIPRHDTVYWYQQGPGQDPQFLISFYEKMQSDKGSIPDRFSAQQFSDYHSELNMSSLELGDSALYFCASLVWGRTLDTQYFGPGTRLTVL.

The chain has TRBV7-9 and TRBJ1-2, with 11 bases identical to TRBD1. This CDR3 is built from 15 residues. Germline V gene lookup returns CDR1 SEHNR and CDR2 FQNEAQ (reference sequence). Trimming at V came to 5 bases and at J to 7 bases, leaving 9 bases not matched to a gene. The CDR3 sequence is CASSLGTGGVFGYTF. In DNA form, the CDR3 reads TGTGCCAGCAGCCTTGGGACAGGGGGTGTTTTTGGCTACACCTTC.

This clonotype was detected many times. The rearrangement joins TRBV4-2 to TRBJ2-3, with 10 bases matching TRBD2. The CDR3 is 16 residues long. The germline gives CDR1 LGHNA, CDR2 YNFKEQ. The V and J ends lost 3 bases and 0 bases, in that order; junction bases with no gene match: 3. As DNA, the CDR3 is TGTGCCAGCAGCCATGAGACTAGCGGGAGCACAGATACGCAGTATTTT. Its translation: CASSHETSGSTDTQYF.

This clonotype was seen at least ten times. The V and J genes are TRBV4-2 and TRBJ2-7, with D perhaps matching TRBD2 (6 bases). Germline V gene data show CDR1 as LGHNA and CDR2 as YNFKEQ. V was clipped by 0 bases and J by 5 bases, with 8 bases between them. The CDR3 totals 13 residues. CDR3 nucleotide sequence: TGTGCCAGCAGCCAAGAATGGGGGGACGAGCAGTACTTC. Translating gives CASSQEWGDEQYF.

CDR3 region: CASSLLGLAVNTGELFF. In DNA, the CDR3 is TGTGCCAGCAGTTTACTGGGACTAGCGGTGAACACCGGGGAGCTGTTTTTT. V usage is TRBV12-3 or TRBV12-4 and J usage is TRBJ2-2, with 11 nucleotides matching TRBD2. Losses at the gene ends were 2 bases for V and 1 base for J; bases not matched to a gene: 3. There are 17 residues in the CDR3.